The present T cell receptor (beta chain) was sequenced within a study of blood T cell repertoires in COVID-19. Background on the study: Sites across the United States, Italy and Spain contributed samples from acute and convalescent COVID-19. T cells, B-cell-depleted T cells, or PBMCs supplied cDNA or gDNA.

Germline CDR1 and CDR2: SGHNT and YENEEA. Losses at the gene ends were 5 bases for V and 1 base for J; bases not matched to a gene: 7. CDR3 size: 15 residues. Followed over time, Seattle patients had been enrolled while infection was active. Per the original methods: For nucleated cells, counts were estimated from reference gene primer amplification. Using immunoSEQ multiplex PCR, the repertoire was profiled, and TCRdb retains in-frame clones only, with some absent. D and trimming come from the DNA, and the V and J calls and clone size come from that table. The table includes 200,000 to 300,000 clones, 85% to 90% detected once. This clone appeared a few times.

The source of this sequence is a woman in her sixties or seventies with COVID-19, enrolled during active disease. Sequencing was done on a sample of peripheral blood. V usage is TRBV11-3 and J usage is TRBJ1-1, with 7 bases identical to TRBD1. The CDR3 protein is CASSPGTAQNTEAFF. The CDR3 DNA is TGTGCCAGCAGCCCCGGGACAGCCCAGAACACTGAAGCTTTCTTT.